This is a list of T cell receptor beta chains from one sample in a study of blood T cell repertoires in COVID-19. TCRdb's table, derived via immunoSEQ multiplex PCR, lists solely in-frame clones and lacks some. Seen here are some 100,000 clones, approximately 89% observed once, and the top ten hold under 14%. The sequenced material came from peripheral blood. These receptors originate from a woman aged 25 to 39 with acute or convalescent COVID-19. Each CDR3 is given with its conserved first and last residue. The order of the fields is clone size, D gene, CDR3 length, J gene, V gene, CDR3 DNA, CDR3 protein. The D gene is left open where the match is weak. Clone size is shown for a subset of rows, as once, few, many or a class of expanded clone.

>NA|NA|13|TRBJ1-5|TRBV30
TGTGCCTGGAGTGCCCAGGCCAATCAGCCCCAGCATTTT
CAWSAQANQPQHF
>NA|NA|14|TRBJ2-2|TRBV6-5
TGTGCCAGCAGTCAATTGCAGGTGTCTGGGGAGCTGTTTTTT
CASSQLQVSGELFF
>NA|NA|12|TRBJ1-2|TRBV28
TGTGCCAGCACCGTAGATAACTATGGCTACACCTTC
CASTVDNYGYTF
>NA|TRBD1|14|TRBJ1-4|TRBV5-1
TGCGCCAGCAGCCGGGACAGAACTAATGAAAAACTGTTTTTT
CASSRDRTNEKLFF
>few|NA|14|TRBJ2-3|TRBV24-1
TGTGCCACCAGTCCCCGGACATACACAGATACGCAGTATTTT
CATSPRTYTDTQYF
>once|NA|16|TRBJ1-5|TRBV5-6
TGTGCCAGCACCTTTGGAGGGATCCTAGGCAATCAGCCCCAGCATTTT
CASTFGGILGNQPQHF
>NA|NA|14|TRBJ1-1|TRBV3-1/TRBV3-2
TGTGCCAGCAGCCCCCAGGTGGGTATCACTGAAGCTTTCTTT
CASSPQVGITEAFF
>NA|NA|13|TRBJ2-3|TRBV10-1
TGCGCCAGCAGTGTGACACCCACAGATACGCAGTATTTT
CASSVTPTDTQYF
>NA|NA|13|TRBJ1-5|TRBV11-2
TGTGCCAGCAGCTTAGATAGGGGTCAGCCCCAGCATTTT
CASSLDRGQPQHF
>few|NA|14|TRBJ1-5|TRBV7-9
TGTGCCAGCAGCCGTTCAGGGGGCAATCAGCCCCAGCATTTT
CASSRSGGNQPQHF
>NA|NA|14|TRBJ1-1|TRBV4-1
TGCGCCAGCAGCCAAGATAGAAAACTAAATGAAGCTTTCTTT
CASSQDRKLNEAFF
>NA|NA|15|TRBJ1-5|TRBV6-5
TGTGCCAGCAGGCCACTTATGGGGGCGGGTCAGCCCCAGCATTTT
CASRPLMGAGQPQHF
>NA|NA|14|TRBJ1-2|TRBV19
TGTGCCAGTAGTGGTTTGGAGGGCGACTATGGCTACACCTTC
CASSGLEGDYGYTF
>once|NA|16|TRBJ1-3|TRBV11-3
TGTGCCAGCAGCTTAGAAGGACACGGAGCGATTAGGACCATATATTTT
CASSLEGHGAIRTIYF
>NA|TRBD2|15|TRBJ2-1|TRBV2
TGTGCCAGCCGTGGGGCTAGCGGGGGCCTAGTGGTTAGGTTCTTC
CASRGASGGLVVRFF
>NA|TRBD1|20|TRBJ1-6|TRBV9
TGTGCCAGCAGCGTAGATTCGGTCCAGGGGGCCTGCTCCTATAATTCACCCCTCCACTTT
CASSVDSVQGACSYNSPLHF
>NA|NA|15|TRBJ1-5|TRBV27
TGTGCCAGCAGTTTAGAAGGGGTCGGCAATCAGCCCCAGCATTTT
CASSLEGVGNQPQHF
>NA|TRBD2|14|TRBJ2-4|TRBV5-1
TGCGCCAGCAGCTTGGAGGGAGGGGAAGACATTCAGTACTTC
CASSLEGGEDIQYF
>NA|NA|15|TRBJ2-7|TRBV5-1
TGCGCCAGCAGCTTTCGAGCCGGGGAAGTCTACGAGCAGTACTTC
CASSFRAGEVYEQYF
>once|NA|13|TRBJ2-3|TRBV5-1
TGCGCCAGCAGTGACAGGGAGGCAGATACGCAGTATTTT
CASSDREADTQYF
>NA|NA|16|TRBJ1-6|TRBV7-9
TGTGCCAGCAGCTCGGCCGTTCAGGGAAGTGGATCACCCCTCCACTTT
CASSSAVQGSGSPLHF
>NA|NA|13|TRBJ1-4|TRBV18
TGTGCCAGCAGAGGCATGCAGAATGAAAAACTGTTTTTT
CASRGMQNEKLFF
>NA|NA|15|TRBJ1-5|TRBV19
TGTGCCAGCAAGGACAGCCCCGGAGGCAATCAGCCCCAGCATTTT
CASKDSPGGNQPQHF
>NA|NA|14|TRBJ2-3|TRBV28
TGTGCCAGCAGCTGGCGGGGCCCACGAGATACGCAGTATTTT
CASSWRGPRDTQYF
>few|TRBD1|13|TRBJ2-4|TRBV7-9
TGTGCCAGCAGCTTCGACAGGGGTGACATTCAGTACTTC
CASSFDRGDIQYF
>once|NA|14|TRBJ2-3|TRBV12-5
TGTGCTAGTGGCCCGGGACTTCCAACAGATACGCAGTATTTT
CASGPGLPTDTQYF
>NA|NA|13|TRBJ1-1|TRBV6-4
TGTGCCAGCAGTGACGATGGAGACACTGAAGCTTTCTTT
CASSDDGDTEAFF
>NA|TRBD1|15|TRBJ1-5|TRBV19
TGTGCCAGTAGTGCCTCCGGGACAGGGATCAGTACCCAGCATTTT
CASSASGTGISTQHF
>NA|NA|14|TRBJ2-3|TRBV7-3
TGTGCCAGCAGCTTAGGTGCGGGAACAGATACGCAGTATTTT
CASSLGAGTDTQYF
>NA|NA|16|TRBJ2-2|TRBV4-1
TGCGCCAGCAGCCAAGGGGCGAGTGGGTCCACCGGGGAGCTGTTTTTT
CASSQGASGSTGELFF
>once|TRBD1|15|TRBJ1-5|TRBV19
TGTGCCAGTAGTATAACAGGGGGGAGCAATCAGCCCCAGCATTTT
CASSITGGSNQPQHF
>NA|NA|16|TRBJ1-1|TRBV5-1
TGCGCCAGCAGACATGGACCTGGACTAATGAACACTGAAGCTTTCTTT
CASRHGPGLMNTEAFF
>NA|NA|13|TRBJ1-1|TRBV9
TGTGCCAGCAGCACCTCCTGGTCGGGTGAAGCTTTCTTT
CASSTSWSGEAFF
>NA|TRBD2|17|TRBJ2-2|TRBV9
TGTGCCAGCAGCCCTACCGGGACTAGCGGGCACACCGGGGAGCTGTTTTTT
CASSPTGTSGHTGELFF
>NA|NA|16|TRBJ2-2|TRBV3-1/TRBV3-2
TGTGCCAGCAGCCCCAGAGGGCAGAACCATGGCGGGGAGCTGTTTTTT
CASSPRGQNHGGELFF
>NA|NA|12|TRBJ2-7|TRBV6-5
TGTGCCAGCGCTACAGGGCTCTACGAGCAGTACTTC
CASATGLYEQYF
>NA|NA|16|TRBJ2-7|TRBV1
NA
CTSSQIVAGGAYEQYF
>NA|NA|14|TRBJ2-7|TRBV11-3
TGTGCCAGCAGCTTATTATATCCGTCTCACGAGCAGTACTTC
CASSLLYPSHEQYF
>NA|TRBD1|13|TRBJ2-4|TRBV2
TGTGCCAGCAAAGGGACAGGGTCCGGTCTTCAGTACTTC
CASKGTGSGLQYF
>NA|TRBD1|15|TRBJ1-4|TRBV3-1/TRBV3-2
TGTGCCAGCAGCGATACAGGGGGCTCTAATGAAAAACTGTTTTTT
CASSDTGGSNEKLFF
>NA|NA|15|TRBJ1-2|TRBV27
TGTGCCAGCAGTTTAGAGCCAGGGCTGAACTATGGCTACACCTTC
CASSLEPGLNYGYTF
>once|NA|15|TRBJ1-1|TRBV5-1
TGCGCCAGCAGCTTATGGACTAATAAGGACACTGAAGCTTTCTTT
CASSLWTNKDTEAFF
>once|NA|13|TRBJ2-7|TRBV28
TGTGCCAGCAGGCCTACTAGGTTACTCGAGCAGTACTTC
CASRPTRLLEQYF
>NA|TRBD2|17|TRBJ2-7|TRBV27
TGTGCCAGCAGCTCCTTGGGCGGGAGCCCCGGAGGCTACGAGCAGTACTTC
CASSSLGGSPGGYEQYF
>NA|TRBD2|15|TRBJ2-2|TRBV5-1
TGCGCCAGCAGCTTGGTAGCGGGGAACACCGGGGAGCTGTTTTTT
CASSLVAGNTGELFF
>NA|NA|14|TRBJ1-6|TRBV4-1
TGCGCCAGCACCACGTTGGGGGCCAATTCACCCCTCCACTTT
CASTTLGANSPLHF
>NA|TRBD1|13|TRBJ2-7|TRBV7-3
TGTGCCAGCAGCTTACAGACAGGGGACGAGCAGTACTTC
CASSLQTGDEQYF
>NA|TRBD2|16|TRBJ2-1|TRBV4-1
TGCGCCAGCAGCCGTACTACTAGCGGGGGGTTGGGTGAGCAGTTCTTC
CASSRTTSGGLGEQFF
>NA|TRBD1|13|TRBJ2-7|TRBV11-3
TGTGCCAGCAGCCCGGGACAGAACTACGAGCAGTACTTC
CASSPGQNYEQYF
>NA|NA|15|TRBJ2-7|TRBV3-1/TRBV3-2
TGTGCCAGCAGCCCTCCCGTGGGAGGTTCCTACGAGCAGTACTTC
CASSPPVGGSYEQYF
>NA|TRBD1|16|TRBJ2-7|TRBV13
TGTGCCAGCAGCTTGGGGGACAGGGGACCCCCCTACGAGCAGTACTTC
CASSLGDRGPPYEQYF
>NA|TRBD1|14|TRBJ1-6|TRBV28
TGTGCCAGCAGTTTTTCACAGGGGGCTCTGCCCCTCCACTTT
CASSFSQGALPLHF
>NA|TRBD1|12|TRBJ1-2|TRBV28
TGTGCCGTGGACCGACAGGGGAGGACCTACACCTTC
CAVDRQGRTYTF
>NA|NA|15|TRBJ1-1|TRBV7-2
TGTGCCAGCAGCCCGGTCGGCACCGCAGCGACTGAAGCTTTCTTT
CASSPVGTAATEAFF